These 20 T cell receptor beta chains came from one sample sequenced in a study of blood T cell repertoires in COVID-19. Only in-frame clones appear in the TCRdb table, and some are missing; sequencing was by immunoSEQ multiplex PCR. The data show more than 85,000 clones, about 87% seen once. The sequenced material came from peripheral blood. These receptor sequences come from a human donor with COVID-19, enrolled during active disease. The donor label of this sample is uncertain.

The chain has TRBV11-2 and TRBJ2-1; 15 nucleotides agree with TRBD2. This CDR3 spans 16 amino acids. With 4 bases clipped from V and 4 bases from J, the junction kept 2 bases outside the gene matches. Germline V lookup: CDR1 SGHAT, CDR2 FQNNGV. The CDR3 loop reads CASSSGLAGGYNEQFF. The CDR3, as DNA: TGTGCCAGCAGCTCGGGACTAGCGGGGGGATACAATGAGCAGTTCTTC.

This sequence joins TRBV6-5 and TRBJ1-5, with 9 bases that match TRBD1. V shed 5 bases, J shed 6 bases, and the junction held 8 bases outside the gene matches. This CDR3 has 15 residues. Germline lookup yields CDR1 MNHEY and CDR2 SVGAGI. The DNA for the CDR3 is TGTGCCAGCAGTCCCGGACAGGGGAACGGTCAGCCCCAGCATTTT. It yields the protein CASSPGQGNGQPQHF.

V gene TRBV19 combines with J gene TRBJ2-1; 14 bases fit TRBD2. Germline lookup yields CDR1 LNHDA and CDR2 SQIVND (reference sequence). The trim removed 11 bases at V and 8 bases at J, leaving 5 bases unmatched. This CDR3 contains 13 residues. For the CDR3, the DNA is TGTGCCGCGGGACTAGCGGGAGTTCATGAGCAGTTCTTC. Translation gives CAAGLAGVHEQFF. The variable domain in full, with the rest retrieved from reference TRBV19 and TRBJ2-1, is DGGITQSPKYLFRKEGQNVTLSCEQNLNHDAMYWYRQDPGQGLRLIYYSQIVNDFQKGDIAEGYSVSREKKESFPLTVTSAQKNPTAFYLCAAGLAGVHEQFFGPGTRLTVL.

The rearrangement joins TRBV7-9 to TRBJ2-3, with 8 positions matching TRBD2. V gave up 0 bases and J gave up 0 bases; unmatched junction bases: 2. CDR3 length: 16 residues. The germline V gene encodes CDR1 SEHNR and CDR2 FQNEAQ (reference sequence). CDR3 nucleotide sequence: TGTGCCAGCAGCTTAGCAACTAGCGGTAGCACAGATACGCAGTATTTT. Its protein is CASSLATSGSTDTQYF.

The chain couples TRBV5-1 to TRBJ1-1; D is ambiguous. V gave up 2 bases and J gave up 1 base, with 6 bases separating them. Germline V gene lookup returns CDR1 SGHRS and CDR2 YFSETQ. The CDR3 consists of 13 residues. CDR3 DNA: TGCGCCAGCAGCTTTCTCAGGAACACTGAAGCTTTCTTT. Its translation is CASSFLRNTEAFF.

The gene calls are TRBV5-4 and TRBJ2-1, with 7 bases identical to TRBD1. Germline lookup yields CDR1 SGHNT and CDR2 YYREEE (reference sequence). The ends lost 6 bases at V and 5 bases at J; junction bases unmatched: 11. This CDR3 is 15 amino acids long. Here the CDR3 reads CASKRGGFPDNEQFF. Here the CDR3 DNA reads TGTGCCAGCAAAAGAGGGGGCTTCCCCGACAATGAGCAGTTCTTC.

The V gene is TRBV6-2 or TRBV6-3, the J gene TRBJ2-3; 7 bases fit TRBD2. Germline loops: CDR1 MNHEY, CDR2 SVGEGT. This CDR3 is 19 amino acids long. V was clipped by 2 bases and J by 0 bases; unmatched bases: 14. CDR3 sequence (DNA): TGTGCCAGCAGTTACCGTTCCAGCGGGGCTTCCTCTAGCACAGATACGCAGTATTTT. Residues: CASSYRSSGASSSTDTQYF.

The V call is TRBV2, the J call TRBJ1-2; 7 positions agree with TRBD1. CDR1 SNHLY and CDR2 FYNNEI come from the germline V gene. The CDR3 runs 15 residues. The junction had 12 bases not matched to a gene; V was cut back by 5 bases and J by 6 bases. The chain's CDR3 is CASSKDRVNGDGYTF. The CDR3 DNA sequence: TGTGCCAGCAGTAAAGACAGGGTAAACGGGGATGGCTACACCTTC.

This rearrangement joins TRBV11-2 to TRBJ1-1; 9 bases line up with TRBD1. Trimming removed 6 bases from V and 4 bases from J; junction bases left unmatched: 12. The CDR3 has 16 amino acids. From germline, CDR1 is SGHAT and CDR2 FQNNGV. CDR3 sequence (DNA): TGTGCCAGCAGAGATAACCCGGGACAGGGTTCCACTGAAGCTTTCTTT. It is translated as CASRDNPGQGSTEAFF.

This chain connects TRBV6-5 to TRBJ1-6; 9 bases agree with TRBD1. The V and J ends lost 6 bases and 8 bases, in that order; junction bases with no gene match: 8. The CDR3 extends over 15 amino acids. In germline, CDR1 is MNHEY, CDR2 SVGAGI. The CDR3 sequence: CASRRPGQGYSPLHF. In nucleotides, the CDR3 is TGTGCCAGCAGACGGCCGGGACAGGGATATTCACCCCTCCACTTT.

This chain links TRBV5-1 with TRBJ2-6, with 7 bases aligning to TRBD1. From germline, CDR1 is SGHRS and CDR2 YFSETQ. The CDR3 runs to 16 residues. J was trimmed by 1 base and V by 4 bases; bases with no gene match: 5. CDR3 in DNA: TGCGCCAGCAGCAGGGGGCGGTCTTCTGGGGCCAACGTCCTGACTTTC. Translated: CASSRGRSSGANVLTF.

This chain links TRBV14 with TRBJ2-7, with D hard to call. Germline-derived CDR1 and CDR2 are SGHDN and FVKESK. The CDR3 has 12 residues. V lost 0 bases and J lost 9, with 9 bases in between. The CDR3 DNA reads TGTGCCAGCAGCCAAGACCGCAGGCTGCAGTACTTC. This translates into CASSQDRRLQYF.

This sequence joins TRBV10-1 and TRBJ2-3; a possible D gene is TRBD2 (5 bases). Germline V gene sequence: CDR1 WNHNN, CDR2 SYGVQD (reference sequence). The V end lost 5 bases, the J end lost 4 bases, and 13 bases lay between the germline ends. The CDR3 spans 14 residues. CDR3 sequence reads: CASSRGSEADTQYF. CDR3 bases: TGCGCCAGCAGTAGAGGGTCCGAGGCAGATACGCAGTATTTT.

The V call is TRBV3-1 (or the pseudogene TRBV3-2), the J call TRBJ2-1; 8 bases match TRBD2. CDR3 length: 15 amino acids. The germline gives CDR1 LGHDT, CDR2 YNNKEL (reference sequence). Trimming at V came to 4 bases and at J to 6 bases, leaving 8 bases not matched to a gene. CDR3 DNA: TGTGCCAGCAGCCGCCAACTAGCGGAAGCCAATGAGCAGTTCTTC. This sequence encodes CASSRQLAEANEQFF.

The CDR3 reads CASRAGTALTGTF. CDR3 sequence (DNA): TGTGCCAGCAGAGCCGGGACAGCCCTCACGGGCACCTTC. The V call is TRBV5-5, the J call TRBJ1-2, with 7 bases matching TRBD1. The CDR3 has 13 residues. The germline CDR1 and CDR2 sequences are SGHKS and YYEKEE (reference sequence). Trimming removed 5 bases from V and 13 bases from J; junction bases left unmatched: 14.

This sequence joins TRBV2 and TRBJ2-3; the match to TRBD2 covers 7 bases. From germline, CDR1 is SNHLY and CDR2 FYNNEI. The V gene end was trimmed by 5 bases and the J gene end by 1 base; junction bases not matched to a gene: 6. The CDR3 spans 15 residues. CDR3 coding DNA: TGTGCCAGCAGTCCACTAGCGACACGCACAGATACGCAGTATTTT. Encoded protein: CASSPLATRTDTQYF.

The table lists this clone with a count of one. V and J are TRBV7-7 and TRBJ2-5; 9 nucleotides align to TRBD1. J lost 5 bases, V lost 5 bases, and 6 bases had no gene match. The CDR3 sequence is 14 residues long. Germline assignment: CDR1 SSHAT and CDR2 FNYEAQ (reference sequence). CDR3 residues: CASSAGTGWETQYF. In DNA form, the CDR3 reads TGTGCCAGCAGCGCAGGGACAGGGTGGGAGACCCAGTACTTC. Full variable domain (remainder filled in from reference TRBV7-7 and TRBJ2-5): GAGVSQSPRYKVTKRGQDVTLRCDPISSHATLYWYQQALGQGPEFLTYFNYEAQPDKSGLPSDRFSAERPEGSISTLTIQRTEQRDSAMYRCASSAGTGWETQYFGPGTRLLVL.

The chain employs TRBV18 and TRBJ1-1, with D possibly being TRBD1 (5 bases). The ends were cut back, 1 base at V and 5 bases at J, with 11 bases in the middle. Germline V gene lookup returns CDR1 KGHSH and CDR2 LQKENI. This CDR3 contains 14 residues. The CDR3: CASSPQGRETEAFF. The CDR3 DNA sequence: TGTGCCAGCTCACCACAGGGGAGGGAAACTGAAGCTTTCTTT. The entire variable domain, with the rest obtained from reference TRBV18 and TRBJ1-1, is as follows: NAGVMQNPRHLVRRRGQEARLRCSPMKGHSHVYWYRQLPEEGLKFMVYLQKENIIDESGMPKERFSAEFPKEGPSILRIQQVVRGDSAAYFCASSPQGRETEAFFGQGTRLTVV.

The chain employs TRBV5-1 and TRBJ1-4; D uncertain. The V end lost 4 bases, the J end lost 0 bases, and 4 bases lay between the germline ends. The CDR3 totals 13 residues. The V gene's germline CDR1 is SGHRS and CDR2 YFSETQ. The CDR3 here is CASSPATNEKLFF. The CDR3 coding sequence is TGCGCCAGCAGCCCGGCAACTAATGAAAAACTGTTTTTT. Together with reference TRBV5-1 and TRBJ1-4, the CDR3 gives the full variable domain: KAGVTQTPRYLIKTRGQQVTLSCSPISGHRSVSWYQQTPGQGLQFLFEYFSETQRNKGNFPGRFSGRQFSNSRSEMNVSTLELGDSALYLCASSPATNEKLFFGSGTQLSVL.

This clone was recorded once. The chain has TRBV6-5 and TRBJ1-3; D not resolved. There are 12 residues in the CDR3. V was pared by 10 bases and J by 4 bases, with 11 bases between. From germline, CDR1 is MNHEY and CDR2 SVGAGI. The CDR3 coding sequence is TGTGCCACCAAGGCGGCAGGAAACACCATATATTTT. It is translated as CATKAAGNTIYF.